This T cell receptor (beta chain) is drawn from a study of blood T cell repertoires in COVID-19. The repertoire was sequenced with immunoSEQ multiplex PCR; TCRdb's copy has only in-frame clones and lacks some. Of roughly 100,000 clones listed, 70% to 90% were seen once; the top ten hold approximately 2%. The germline CDR1 and CDR2 sequences are KGHSH and LQKENI. The junction had 4 bases not matched to a gene; V was cut back by 8 bases and J by 1 base. The CDR3 is 14 residues long. This TCR derives from a man between 50 and 59 years old with active COVID-19. The sample was peripheral blood. The chain links TRBV18 to TRBJ2-7, with TRBD2 identical over 11 bases. The CDR3 DNA reads TGTGCCAGCAAACCTAGCGGGGGGTCCTACGAGCAGTACTTC. This encodes CASKPSGGSYEQYF.